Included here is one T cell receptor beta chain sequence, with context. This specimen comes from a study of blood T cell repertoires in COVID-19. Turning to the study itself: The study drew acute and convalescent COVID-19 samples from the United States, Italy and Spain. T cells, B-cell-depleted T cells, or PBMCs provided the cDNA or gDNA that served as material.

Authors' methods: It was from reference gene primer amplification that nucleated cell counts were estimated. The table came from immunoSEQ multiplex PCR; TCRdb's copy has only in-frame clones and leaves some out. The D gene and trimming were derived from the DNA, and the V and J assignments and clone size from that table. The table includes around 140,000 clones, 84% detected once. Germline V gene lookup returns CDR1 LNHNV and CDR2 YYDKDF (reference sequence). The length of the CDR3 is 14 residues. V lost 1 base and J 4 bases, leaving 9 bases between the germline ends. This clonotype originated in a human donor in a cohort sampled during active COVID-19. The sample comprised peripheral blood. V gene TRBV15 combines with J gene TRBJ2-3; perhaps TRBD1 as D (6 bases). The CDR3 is CATSRGRGADTQYF. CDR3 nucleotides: TGTGCCACCAGCAGAGGCAGGGGCGCAGATACGCAGTATTTT.